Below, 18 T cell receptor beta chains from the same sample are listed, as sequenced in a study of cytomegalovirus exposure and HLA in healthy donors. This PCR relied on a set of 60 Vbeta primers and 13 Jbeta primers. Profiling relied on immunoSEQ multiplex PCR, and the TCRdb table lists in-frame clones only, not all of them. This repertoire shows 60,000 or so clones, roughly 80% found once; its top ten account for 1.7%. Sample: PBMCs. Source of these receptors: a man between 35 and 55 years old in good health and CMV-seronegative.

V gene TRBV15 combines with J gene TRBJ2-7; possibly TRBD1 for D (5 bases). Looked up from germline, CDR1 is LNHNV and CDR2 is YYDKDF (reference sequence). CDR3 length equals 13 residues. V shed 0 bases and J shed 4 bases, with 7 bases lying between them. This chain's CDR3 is CATSRDQGYEQYF. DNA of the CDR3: TGTGCCACCAGCAGAGATCAGGGTTACGAGCAGTACTTC.

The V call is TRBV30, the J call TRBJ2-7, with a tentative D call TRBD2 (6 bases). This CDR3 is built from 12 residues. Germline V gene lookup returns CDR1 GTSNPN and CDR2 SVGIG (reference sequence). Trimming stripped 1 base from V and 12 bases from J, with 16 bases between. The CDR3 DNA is TGTGCCTGGAGTGGGAGGGACCTGGACGGGTACTTC. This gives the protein CAWSGRDLDGYF. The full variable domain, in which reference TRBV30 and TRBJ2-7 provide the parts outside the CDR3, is SQTIHQWPATLVQPVGSPLSLECTVEGTSNPNLYWYRQAAGRGLQLLFYSVGIGQISSEVPQNLSASRPQDRQFILSSKKLLLSDSGFYLCAWSGRDLDGYFGPGTRLTVT.

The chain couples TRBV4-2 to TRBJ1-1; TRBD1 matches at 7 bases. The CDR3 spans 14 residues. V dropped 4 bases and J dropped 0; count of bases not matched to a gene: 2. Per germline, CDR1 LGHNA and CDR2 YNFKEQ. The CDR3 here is CASSRGTVNTEAFF. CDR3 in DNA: TGTGCCAGCAGCCGCGGGACAGTGAACACTGAAGCTTTCTTT.

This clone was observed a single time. CDR3 sequence: CASRGRGGNQPQHF. The CDR3 DNA reads TGTGCCAGCAGGGGAAGGGGAGGGAATCAGCCCCAGCATTTT. This chain joins TRBV28 and TRBJ1-5; D is possibly TRBD1 (5 bases). V was clipped by 6 bases and J by 4 bases, with 13 bases between them. The germline gives CDR1 MDHEN, CDR2 SYDVKM. This CDR3 has 14 residues.

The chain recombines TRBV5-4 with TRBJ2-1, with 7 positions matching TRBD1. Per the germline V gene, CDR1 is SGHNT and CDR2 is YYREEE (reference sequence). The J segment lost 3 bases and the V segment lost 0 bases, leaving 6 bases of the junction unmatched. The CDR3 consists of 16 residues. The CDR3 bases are TGTGCCAGCAGCTTGGAGGGGACAGTTAACTACAATGAGCAGTTCTTC. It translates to CASSLEGTVNYNEQFF.

CDR3 sequence reads: CASKTGTGSEKLFF. DNA for the CDR3: TGCGCCAGCAAAACCGGGACAGGGAGTGAAAAACTGTTTTTT. The gene calls are TRBV5-1 and TRBJ1-4; 9 bases map to TRBD1. Germline V gene sequence: CDR1 SGHRS, CDR2 YFSETQ. Trimming took 6 bases from V and 7 from J; bases not matched to a gene: 7. The CDR3 covers 14 residues.

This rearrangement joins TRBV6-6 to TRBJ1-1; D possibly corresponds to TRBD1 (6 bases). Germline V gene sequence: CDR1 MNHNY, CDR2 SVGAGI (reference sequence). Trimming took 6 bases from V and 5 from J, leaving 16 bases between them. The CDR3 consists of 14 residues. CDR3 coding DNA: TGTGCCAGCAGCCCGACAGGAAGAACTACTGAAGCTTTCTTT. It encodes CASSPTGRTTEAFF.

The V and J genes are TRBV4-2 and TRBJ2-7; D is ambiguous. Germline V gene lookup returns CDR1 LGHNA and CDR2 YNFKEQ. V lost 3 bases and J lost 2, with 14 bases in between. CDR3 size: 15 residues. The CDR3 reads CASSHGKRSTYEQYV. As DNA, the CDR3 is TGTGCCAGCAGCCACGGTAAGCGCAGTACCTACGAGCAGTACGTC.

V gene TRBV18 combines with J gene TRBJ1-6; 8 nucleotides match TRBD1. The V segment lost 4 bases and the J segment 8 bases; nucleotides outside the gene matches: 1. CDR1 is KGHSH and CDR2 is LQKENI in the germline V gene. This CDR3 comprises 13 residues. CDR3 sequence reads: CASSQQGDSPLHF. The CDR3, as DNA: TGTGCCAGCTCACAACAGGGGGATTCACCCCTCCACTTT.

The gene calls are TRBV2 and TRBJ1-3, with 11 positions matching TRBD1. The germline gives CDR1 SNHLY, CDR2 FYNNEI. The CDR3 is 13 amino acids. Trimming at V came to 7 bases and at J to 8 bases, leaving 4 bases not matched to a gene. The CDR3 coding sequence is TGTGCCAGCAACGGACAGGGGGCGGACACCATATATTTT. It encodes CASNGQGADTIYF.

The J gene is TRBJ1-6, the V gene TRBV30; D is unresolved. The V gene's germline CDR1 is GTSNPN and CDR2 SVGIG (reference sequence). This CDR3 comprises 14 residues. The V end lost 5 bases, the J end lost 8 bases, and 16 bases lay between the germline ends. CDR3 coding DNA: TGTGCCTGGGACTCTGGCAGAGGTGATTCACCCCTCCACTTT. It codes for CAWDSGRGDSPLHF.

CDR3 sequence: CAGDRRGIVEETQYF. The CDR3 region has the DNA TGTGCCGGAGACCGGCGGGGGATTGTGGAAGAGACCCAGTACTTC. This rearrangement joins TRBV19 to TRBJ2-5; TRBD2 aligns across 7 bases. From germline, CDR1 is LNHDA and CDR2 SQIVND (reference sequence). The CDR3 contains 15 residues. V lost 11 bases, J lost 3 bases, and 15 bases stayed unmatched.

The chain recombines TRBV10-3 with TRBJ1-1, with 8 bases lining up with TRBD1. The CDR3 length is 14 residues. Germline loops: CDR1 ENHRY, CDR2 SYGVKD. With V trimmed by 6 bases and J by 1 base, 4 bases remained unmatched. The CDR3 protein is CAIRSGTGNTEAFF. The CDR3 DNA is TGTGCCATCAGATCCGGGACAGGGAACACTGAAGCTTTCTTT.

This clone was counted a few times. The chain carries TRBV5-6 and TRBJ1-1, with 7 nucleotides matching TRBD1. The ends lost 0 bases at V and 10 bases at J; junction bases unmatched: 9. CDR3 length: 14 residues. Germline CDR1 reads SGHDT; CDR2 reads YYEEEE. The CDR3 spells CASSLGTGFLVAFF. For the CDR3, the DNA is TGTGCCAGCAGCTTGGGGACAGGTTTCCTTGTAGCTTTCTTT.

The CDR3: CASSPRLAGGSTDTQYF. The DNA for the CDR3 is TGCGCCAGCAGCCCCAGACTAGCGGGGGGTAGCACAGATACGCAGTATTTT. V gene TRBV5-1 combines with J gene TRBJ2-3, with 13 bases identical to TRBD2. Germline V gene sequence: CDR1 SGHRS, CDR2 YFSETQ. This CDR3 has 17 amino acids. With 4 bases clipped from V and 0 bases from J, the junction kept 5 bases outside the gene matches.

The CDR3 region has the DNA TGTGCCAGCAGCTATACGGGGAACGAGCAGTACGTC. Its protein product is CASSYTGNEQYV. The chain is built from TRBV7-2 and TRBJ2-7; possible D gene TRBD2, 5 bases. Germline CDR1 SGHTA, CDR2 FQGNSA. Deletions cut 4 bases from V and 5 bases from J, with 9 bases between. This CDR3 spans 12 amino acids.

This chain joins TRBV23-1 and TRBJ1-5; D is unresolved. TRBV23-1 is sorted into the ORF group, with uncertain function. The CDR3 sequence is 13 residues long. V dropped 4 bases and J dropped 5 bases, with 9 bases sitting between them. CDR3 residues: CASSPQPDQPQHF. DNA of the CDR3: TGCGCCAGCAGTCCACAGCCTGATCAGCCCCAGCATTTT.

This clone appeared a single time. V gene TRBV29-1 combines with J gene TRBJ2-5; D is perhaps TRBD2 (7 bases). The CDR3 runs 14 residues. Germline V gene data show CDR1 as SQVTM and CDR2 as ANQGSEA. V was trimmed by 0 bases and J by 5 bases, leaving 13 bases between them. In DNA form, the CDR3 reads TGCAGCGTTGAAGATAGGGGGGGTGGGGAGACCCAGTACTTC. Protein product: CSVEDRGGGETQYF.